These T cell receptor beta chains were read from a single sample in a study of T cells expressing NK-cell markers. TCRdb reprocessed the 5' RACE reads; each CDR3 protein has one entry and no DNA is given. This listing includes some 150,000 distinct CDR3 sequences. The source material was blood T cells: a sorted CD56 or NKG2C T cell subset, CD4+ or CD8+ T cells, or bulk PBMC T cells (not recorded which). The receptors were sampled from a man between 18 and 29 years old in good health. CDR3s include the opening cysteine and the closing phenylalanine or tryptophan. The order of the fields is V gene, J gene, CDR3 protein.

>TRBV30|TRBJ1-1
CAWSVDSHLGTEAFF
>TRBV2|TRBJ2-1
CASRETSGTYDEQFF
>TRBV11-1|TRBJ2-1
CASSLPGTGEYVPYNEQFF
>TRBV12-3/TRBV12-4|TRBJ2-1
CASSSDGRVANEQFF
>TRBV7-6|TRBJ2-2
CASSSPVGGWTGELFF
>TRBV25-1|TRBJ2-6
CASMDRGPGANVLTF
>TRBV6-5|TRBJ2-7
CASSYKGGYEQYF
>TRBV2|TRBJ2-3
CASSDLADTQYF
>TRBV18|TRBJ2-2
CASSPSGTVTGELFF
>TRBV27|TRBJ2-1
CASSLYPGGGQSYNEQFF
>TRBV5-1|TRBJ1-4
CASSSTGGGEKLFF
>TRBV5-1|TRBJ2-1
CASSQLALFNEQFF
>TRBV7-8|TRBJ1-1
CASSLDRMGGEAFF
>TRBV4-1|TRBJ2-1
CASSQDRGVPYNEQFF
>TRBV5-5|TRBJ2-1
CASSLVLAGGMFDEQFF
>TRBV12-3/TRBV12-4|TRBJ1-5
CASREAGNQPQHF
>TRBV19|TRBJ2-2
CASSPGGTYTGELFF
>TRBV20-1|TRBJ1-2
CSALGVTPGYTF
>TRBV20-1|TRBJ2-3
CSAGPPDPDTQYF
>TRBV4-3|TRBJ2-2
CASSQDGAGSLSGELFF
>TRBV28|TRBJ1-2
CASSPTPDGNYGYTF
>TRBV5-1|TRBJ1-1
CASSRKQGGTEAFF
>TRBV20-1|TRBJ2-1
CSANEMQGNNYNEQFF
>TRBV19|TRBJ2-1
CASSISGDYNEQFF